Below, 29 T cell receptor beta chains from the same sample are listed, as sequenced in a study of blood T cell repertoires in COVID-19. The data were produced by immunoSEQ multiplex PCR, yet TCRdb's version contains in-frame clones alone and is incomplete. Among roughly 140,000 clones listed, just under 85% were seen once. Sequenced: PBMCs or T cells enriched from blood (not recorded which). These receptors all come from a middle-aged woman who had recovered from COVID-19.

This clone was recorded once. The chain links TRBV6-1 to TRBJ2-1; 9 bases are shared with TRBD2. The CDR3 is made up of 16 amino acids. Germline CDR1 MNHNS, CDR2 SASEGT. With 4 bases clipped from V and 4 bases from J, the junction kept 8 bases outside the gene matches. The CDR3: CASSASGKGSYNEQFF. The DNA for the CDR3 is TGTGCCAGCAGTGCTAGCGGGAAAGGGTCTTACAATGAGCAGTTCTTC.

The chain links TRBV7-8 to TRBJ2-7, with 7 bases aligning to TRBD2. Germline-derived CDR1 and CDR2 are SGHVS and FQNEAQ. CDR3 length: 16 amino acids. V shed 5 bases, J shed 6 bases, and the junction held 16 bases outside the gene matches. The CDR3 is CASSLRELAWGGEQYF. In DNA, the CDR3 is TGTGCCAGCAGCCTCCGAGAACTAGCGTGGGGTGGCGAGCAGTACTTC.

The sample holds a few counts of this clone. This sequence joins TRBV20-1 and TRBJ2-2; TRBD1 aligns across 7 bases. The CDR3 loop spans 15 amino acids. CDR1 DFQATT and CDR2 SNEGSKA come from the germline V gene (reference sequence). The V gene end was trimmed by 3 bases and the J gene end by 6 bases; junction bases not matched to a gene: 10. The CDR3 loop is CSASLGGGASGELFF. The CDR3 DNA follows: TGCAGTGCTAGTTTAGGGGGCGGAGCGTCCGGGGAGCTGTTTTTT.

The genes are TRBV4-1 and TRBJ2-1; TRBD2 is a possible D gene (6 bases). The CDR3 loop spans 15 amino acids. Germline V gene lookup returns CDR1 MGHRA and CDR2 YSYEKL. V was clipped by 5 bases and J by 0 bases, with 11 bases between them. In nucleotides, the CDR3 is TGCGCCAGCAGCTTGCTCGGGAGCTCCTACAATGAGCAGTTCTTC. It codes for CASSLLGSSYNEQFF.

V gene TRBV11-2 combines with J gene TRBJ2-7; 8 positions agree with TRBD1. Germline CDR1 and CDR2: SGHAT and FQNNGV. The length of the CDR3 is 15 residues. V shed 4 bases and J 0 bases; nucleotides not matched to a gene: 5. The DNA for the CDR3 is TGTGCCAGCAGCTCCAACGGACAGGGCTCCTACGAGCAGTACTTC. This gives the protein CASSSNGQGSYEQYF. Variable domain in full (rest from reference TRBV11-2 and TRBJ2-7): EAGVAQSPRYKIIEKRQSVAFWCNPISGHATLYWYQQILGQGPKLLIQFQNNGVVDDSQLPKDRFSAERLKGVDSTLKIQPAKLEDSAVYLCASSSNGQGSYEQYFGPGTRLTVT.

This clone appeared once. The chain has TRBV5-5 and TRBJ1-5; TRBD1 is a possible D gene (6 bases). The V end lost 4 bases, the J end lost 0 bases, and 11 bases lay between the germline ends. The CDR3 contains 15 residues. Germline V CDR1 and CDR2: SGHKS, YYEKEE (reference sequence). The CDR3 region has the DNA TGTGCCAGCAGCACCGGACAGCATAGCAATCAGCCCCAGCATTTT. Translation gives CASSTGQHSNQPQHF.

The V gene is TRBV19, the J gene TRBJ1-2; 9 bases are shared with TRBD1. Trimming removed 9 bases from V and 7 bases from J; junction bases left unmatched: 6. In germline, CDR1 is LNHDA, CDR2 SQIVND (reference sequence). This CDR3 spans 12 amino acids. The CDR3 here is CASIQGATGYTF. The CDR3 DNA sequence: TGTGCCAGCATACAGGGGGCGACTGGCTACACCTTC.

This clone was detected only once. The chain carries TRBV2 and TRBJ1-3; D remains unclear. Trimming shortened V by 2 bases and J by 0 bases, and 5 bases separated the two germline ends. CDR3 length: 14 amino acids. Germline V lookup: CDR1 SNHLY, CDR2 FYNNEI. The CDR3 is CASSEIYSGNTIYF. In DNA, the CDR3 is TGTGCCAGCAGTGAAATATACTCTGGAAACACCATATATTTT.

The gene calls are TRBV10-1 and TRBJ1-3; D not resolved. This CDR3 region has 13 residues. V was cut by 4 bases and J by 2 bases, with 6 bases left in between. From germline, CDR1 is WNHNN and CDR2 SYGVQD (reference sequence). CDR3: CASSARAGNTIYF. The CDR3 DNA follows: TGCGCCAGCAGTGCCCGGGCTGGAAACACCATATATTTT.

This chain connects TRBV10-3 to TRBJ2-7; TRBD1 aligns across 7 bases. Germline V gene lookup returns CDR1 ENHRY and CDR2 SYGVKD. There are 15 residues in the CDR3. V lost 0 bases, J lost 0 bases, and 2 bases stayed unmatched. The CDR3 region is CAISESGTASYEQYF. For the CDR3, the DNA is TGTGCCATCAGTGAGTCCGGGACAGCCTCCTACGAGCAGTACTTC.

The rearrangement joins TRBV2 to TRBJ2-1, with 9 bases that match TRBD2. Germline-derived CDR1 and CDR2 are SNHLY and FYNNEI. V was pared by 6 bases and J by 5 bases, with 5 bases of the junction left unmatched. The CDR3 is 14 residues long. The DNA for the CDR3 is TGTGCCAGCAGCAGTAGACTAGCGGACAATGAGCAGTTCTTC. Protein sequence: CASSSRLADNEQFF.

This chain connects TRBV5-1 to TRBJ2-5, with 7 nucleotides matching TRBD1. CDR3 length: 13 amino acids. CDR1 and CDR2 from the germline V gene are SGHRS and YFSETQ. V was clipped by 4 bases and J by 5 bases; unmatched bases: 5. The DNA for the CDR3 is TGCGCCAGCAGCCGGGACAGACGGGAGACCCAGTACTTC. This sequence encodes CASSRDRRETQYF.

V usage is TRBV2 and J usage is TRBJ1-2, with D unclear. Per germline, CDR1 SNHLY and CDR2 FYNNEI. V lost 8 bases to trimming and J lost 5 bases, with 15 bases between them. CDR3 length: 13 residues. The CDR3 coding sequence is TGTGCCAGCTATCCTGATGGAGGGTATGGCTACACCTTC. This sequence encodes CASYPDGGYGYTF.

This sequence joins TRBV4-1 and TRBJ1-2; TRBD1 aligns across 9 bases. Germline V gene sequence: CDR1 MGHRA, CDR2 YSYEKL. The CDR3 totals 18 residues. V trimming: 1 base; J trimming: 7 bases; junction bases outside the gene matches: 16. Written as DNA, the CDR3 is TGCGCCAGCAGCCAAGCCGCCGCCGGGACAGGGCCCCTTAGTGGCTACACCTTC. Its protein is CASSQAAAGTGPLSGYTF.

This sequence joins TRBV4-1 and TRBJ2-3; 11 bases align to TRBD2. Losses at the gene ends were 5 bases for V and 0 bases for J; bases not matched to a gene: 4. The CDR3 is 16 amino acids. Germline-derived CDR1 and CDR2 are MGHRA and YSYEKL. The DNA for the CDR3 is TGCGCCAGCAGCTTTAGCGGGAGGGGTAGCACAGATACGCAGTATTTT. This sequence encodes CASSFSGRGSTDTQYF.

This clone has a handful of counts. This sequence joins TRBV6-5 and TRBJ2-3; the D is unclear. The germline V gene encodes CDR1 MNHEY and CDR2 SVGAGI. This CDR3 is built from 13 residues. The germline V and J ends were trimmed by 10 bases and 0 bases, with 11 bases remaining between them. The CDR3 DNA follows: TGTGCCACCCCGAGGAGTAGCACAGATACGCAGTATTTT. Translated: CATPRSSTDTQYF.

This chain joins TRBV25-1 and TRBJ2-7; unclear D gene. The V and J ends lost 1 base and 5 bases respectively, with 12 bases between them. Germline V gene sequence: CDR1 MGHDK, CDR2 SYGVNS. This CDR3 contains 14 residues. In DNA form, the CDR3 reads TGTGCCAGCAGTGAATCGTCCCAGGTTCACGAGCAGTACTTC. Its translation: CASSESSQVHEQYF.

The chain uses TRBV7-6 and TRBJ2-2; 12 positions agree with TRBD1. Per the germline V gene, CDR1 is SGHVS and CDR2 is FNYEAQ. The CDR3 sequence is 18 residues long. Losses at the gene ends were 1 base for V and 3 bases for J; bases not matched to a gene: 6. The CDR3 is CASSLGRDRGRDTGELFF. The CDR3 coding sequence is TGTGCCAGCAGCTTAGGTAGGGACAGGGGGCGGGACACCGGGGAGCTGTTTTTT.

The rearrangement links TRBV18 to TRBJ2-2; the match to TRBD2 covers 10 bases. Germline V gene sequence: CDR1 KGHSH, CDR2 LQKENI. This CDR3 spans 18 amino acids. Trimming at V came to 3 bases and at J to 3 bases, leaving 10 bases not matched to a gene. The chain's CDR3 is CASSPRTSGRIDTGELFF. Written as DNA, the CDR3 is TGTGCCAGCTCACCGAGGACTAGCGGACGAATCGACACCGGGGAGCTGTTTTTT. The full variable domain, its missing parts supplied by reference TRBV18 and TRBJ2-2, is NAGVMQNPRHLVRRRGQEARLRCSPMKGHSHVYWYRQLPEEGLKFMVYLQKENIIDESGMPKERFSAEFPKEGPSILRIQQVVRGDSAAYFCASSPRTSGRIDTGELFFGEGSRLTVL.

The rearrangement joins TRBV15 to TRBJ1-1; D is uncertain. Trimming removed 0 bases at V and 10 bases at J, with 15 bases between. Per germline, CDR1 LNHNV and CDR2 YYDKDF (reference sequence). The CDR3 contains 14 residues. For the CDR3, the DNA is TGTGCCACCAGCAGAGAGATTTGGTCCGAGGGAGCTTTCTTT. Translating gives CATSREIWSEGAFF.

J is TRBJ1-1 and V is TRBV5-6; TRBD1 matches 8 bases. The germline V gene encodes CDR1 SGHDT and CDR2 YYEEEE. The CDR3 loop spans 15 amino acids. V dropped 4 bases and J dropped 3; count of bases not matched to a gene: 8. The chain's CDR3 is CASSPPGGYDTEAFF. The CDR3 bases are TGTGCCAGCAGCCCTCCAGGGGGCTACGACACTGAAGCTTTCTTT.

The CDR3 here is CASSPDRDYGYTF. The CDR3 nucleotides read TGTGCCAGCAGCCCGGACAGGGACTATGGCTACACCTTC. The chain carries TRBV9 and TRBJ1-2, with 8 positions matching TRBD1. CDR1 is SGDLS and CDR2 is YYNGEE in the germline V gene. V trimming: 4 bases; J trimming: 3 bases; junction bases outside the gene matches: 2. The CDR3 spans 13 residues.

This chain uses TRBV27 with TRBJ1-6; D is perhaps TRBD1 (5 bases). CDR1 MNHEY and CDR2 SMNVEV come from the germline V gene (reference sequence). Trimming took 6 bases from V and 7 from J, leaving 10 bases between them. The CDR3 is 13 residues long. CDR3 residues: CASRTAGNSPLHF. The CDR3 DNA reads TGTGCCAGCAGGACAGCTGGAAATTCACCCCTCCACTTT.

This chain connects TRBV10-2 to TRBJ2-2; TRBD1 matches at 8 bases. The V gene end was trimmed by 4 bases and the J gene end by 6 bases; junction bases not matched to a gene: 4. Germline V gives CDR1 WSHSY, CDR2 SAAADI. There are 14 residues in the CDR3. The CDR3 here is CASSATGGPGELFF. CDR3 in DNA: TGCGCCAGCAGTGCCACAGGGGGGCCCGGGGAGCTGTTTTTT.

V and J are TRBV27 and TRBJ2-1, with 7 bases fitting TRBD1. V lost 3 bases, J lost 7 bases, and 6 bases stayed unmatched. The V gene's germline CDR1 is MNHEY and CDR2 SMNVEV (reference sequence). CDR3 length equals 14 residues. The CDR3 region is CASSFRGQYNEQFF. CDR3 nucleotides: TGTGCCAGCAGTTTCCGGGGACAGTATAATGAGCAGTTCTTC.

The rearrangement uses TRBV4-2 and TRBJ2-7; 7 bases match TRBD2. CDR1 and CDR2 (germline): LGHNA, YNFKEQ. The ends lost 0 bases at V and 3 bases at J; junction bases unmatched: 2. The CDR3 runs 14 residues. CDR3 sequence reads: CASSQELADYEQYF. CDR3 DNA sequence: TGTGCCAGCAGCCAAGAGCTAGCGGACTACGAGCAGTACTTC.

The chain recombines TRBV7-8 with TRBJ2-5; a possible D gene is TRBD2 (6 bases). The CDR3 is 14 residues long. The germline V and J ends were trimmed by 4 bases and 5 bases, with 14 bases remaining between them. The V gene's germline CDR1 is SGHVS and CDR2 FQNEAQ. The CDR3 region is CASSYRDSRETQYF. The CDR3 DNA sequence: TGTGCCAGCAGCTACCGGGACTCGCGGGAGACCCAGTACTTC. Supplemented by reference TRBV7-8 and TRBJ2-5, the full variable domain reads GAGVSQSPRYKVAKRGQDVALRCDPISGHVSLFWYQQALGQGPEFLTYFQNEAQLDKSGLPSDRFFAERPEGSVSTLKIQRTQQEDSAVYLCASSYRDSRETQYFGPGTRLLVL.

Here the CDR3 reads CASSLAGTGKIEKLFF. The CDR3 DNA reads TGTGCCAGCAGTTTAGCGGGGACAGGGAAGATTGAAAAACTGTTTTTT. The rearrangement uses TRBV28 and TRBJ1-4; 9 nucleotides line up with TRBD1. The CDR3 length is 16 residues. The ends lost 2 bases at V and 7 bases at J; junction bases unmatched: 8. The V gene's germline CDR1 is MDHEN and CDR2 SYDVKM.

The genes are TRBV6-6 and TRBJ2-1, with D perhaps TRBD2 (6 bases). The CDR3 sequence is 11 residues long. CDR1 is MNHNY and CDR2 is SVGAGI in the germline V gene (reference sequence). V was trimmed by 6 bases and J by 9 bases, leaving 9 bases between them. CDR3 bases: TGTGCCAGCAGCCTCGGGGGTGAGCAGTTCTTC. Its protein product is CASSLGGEQFF.